This record concerns one T cell receptor beta chain sequence. Assay used: immunoSEQ multiplex PCR; TCRdb lists only in-frame clones, some missing. Among around 140,000 clones, 92% were seen once, and the ten largest hold 4%. The entry originates in a study of T cell responses to AZD1222 COVID-19 vaccine. The sample consisted of peripheral blood, taken 28 days after the second AZD1222 dose. This clonotype was obtained from an adult who received the AZD1222 COVID-19 vaccine.

DNA of the CDR3: TGTGCCAGCCGGGACACGACCGGGGAGCTGTTTTTT. Translated, it gives CASRDTTGELFF. The gene calls are TRBV6-5 and TRBJ2-2, with a possible D match to TRBD1 (6 bases). Germline V gives CDR1 MNHEY, CDR2 SVGAGI. This CDR3 has 12 amino acids. V was pared by 8 bases and J by 5 bases, with 9 bases between.